The present T cell receptor (beta chain) was sequenced within a study of metastatic and nonmetastatic thyroid tumors. Germline V CDR1 and CDR2: SGDLS, YYNGEE. V was trimmed by 1 base and J by 3 bases, leaving 7 bases between them. The CDR3 has 13 residues. TCRdb redid the clone calls on the PCR reads using MiXCR. The sample has approximately 41,000 clones; 28% are singletons. Treatment of any kind had been given to no patient before thyroid surgery. This clone was seen repeatedly, ten times or more. Source material: blood. This chain uses TRBV9 with TRBJ1-1, with D unclear. This TCR derives from a male donor with papillary thyroid cancer or a benign thyroid nodule (not recorded which). Some clones in this sample may be carry-over from other donors' samples. The CDR3: CASSVSTHTEAFF. The DNA of the CDR3 is TGTGCCAGCAGCGTATCCACCCACACTGAAGCTTTCTTT.